The rows below give T cell receptor beta chains drawn from one sample of a study of identical twins. MiXCR was run by TCRdb on the 5' RACE reads, yielding one entry per CDR3 protein. The sample consists of hundreds of thousands of distinct CDR3 sequences, roughly 18% of them appearing once. The sample also formed part of further work on T cells expressing NK-cell markers.

Sequences were obtained from PBMCs. These TCRs come from a woman aged 18-29 years in good health. Both conserved end residues are part of each CDR3. D genes are given only for firm matches. Rows may omit the clone size; those that give it use once, few, many or a size class.

j_call v_call clone_size d_call cdr3_aa cdr3_nt
TRBJ2-5 TRBV19 once - CASTPEGAFGETQYF TGTGCCAGTACCCCCGAGGGAGCTTTTGGGGAGACCCAGTACTTC
TRBJ1-3 TRBV12-3/TRBV12-4 few - CASSLILSGGNTIYF TGTGCCAGCAGTTTAATCCTTTCGGGAGGAAACACCATATATTTT
TRBJ2-3 TRBV7-9 many - CASSMPGTDTQYF TGTGCCAGCAGCATGCCGGGCACAGATACGCAGTATTTT
TRBJ2-1 TRBV4-2 - - CASSQVSRGSSYNEQFF TGTGCCAGCAGCCAAGTTTCTAGAGGGAGCTCCTACAATGAGCAGTTCTTC
TRBJ2-7 TRBV11-1 - - CASSLTPRIGASYEQYF TGTGCCAGCAGCTTAACCCCGAGGATCGGGGCCTCCTACGAGCAGTACTTC
TRBJ1-1 TRBV10-2 - - CAIGVQSMNTEAFF TGCGCCATCGGGGTTCAGAGTATGAACACTGAAGCTTTCTTT
TRBJ2-5 TRBV20-1 - - CSARDRNSGQETQYF TGCAGTGCTAGAGATCGAAATAGCGGCCAAGAGACCCAGTACTTC
TRBJ1-4 TRBV20-1 - - CSARPYRASNEKLFF TGCAGTGCTAGGCCGTACAGGGCGTCTAATGAAAAACTGTTTTTT
TRBJ2-1 TRBV12-3/TRBV12-4 - - CASSPWGAEQFF TGTGCCAGCAGCCCTTGGGGAGCTGAGCAGTTCTTC
TRBJ1-5 TRBV11-2 few TRBD1 CASSFGQADQPQHF TGTGCCAGCAGCTTCGGACAGGCCGATCAGCCCCAGCATTTT
TRBJ2-6 TRBV7-9 - - CASSPGNSGANVLTF TGTGCCAGCAGCCCTGGTAATTCTGGGGCCAACGTCCTGACTTTC
TRBJ1-3 TRBV12-3/TRBV12-4 many TRBD1 CASSAGGAGNTIYF TGTGCCAGCAGTGCAGGGGGGGCTGGAAACACCATATATTTT
TRBJ2-1 TRBV3-1 few - CASSQSYYNEQFF TGTGCCAGCAGCCAGTCCTACTACAATGAGCAGTTCTTC
TRBJ1-4 TRBV7-9 - - CASSLGGMRNEKLFF TGTGCCAGCAGCTTAGGGGGGATGAGGAATGAAAAACTGTTTTTT
TRBJ1-1 TRBV7-8 few - CASSLALGGLQNAEAFF TGTGCCAGCAGCTTAGCGTTGGGGGGACTCCAGAACGCTGAAGCTTTCTTT
TRBJ2-3 TRBV9 many TRBD2 CASSVLAGRNTDTQYF TGTGCCAGCAGCGTGCTAGCGGGAAGGAATACAGATACGCAGTATTTT
TRBJ1-2 TRBV6-5 few - CASSTDSVKRGGYTF TGTGCCAGCAGTACCGACAGCGTCAAGAGGGGAGGCTACACCTTC
TRBJ1-2 TRBV19 few - CASSISWRAGSRNYGYTF TGTGCCAGTAGTATAAGTTGGAGAGCTGGGAGTCGGAACTATGGCTACACCTTC
TRBJ2-7 TRBV7-2 - - CASSLAFGWQYF TGTGCCAGCAGCTTAGCGTTCGGATGGCAGTACTTC
TRBJ2-3 TRBV20-1 - - CSARLTTQYF TGCAGTGCTAGACTCACCACGCAGTATTTT
TRBJ2-7 TRBV20-1 - - CSADGTAGEQYF TGCAGTGCTGACGGGACAGCGGGGGAGCAGTACTTC
TRBJ2-7 TRBV4-3 few - CASSQDFNEQYF TGCGCCAGCAGCCAAGACTTCAACGAGCAGTACTTC
TRBJ1-6 TRBV7-9 few - CASSLEGRISPLHF TGTGCCAGCAGCTTAGAGGGCAGAATTTCACCCCTCCACTTT
TRBJ1-3 TRBV7-9 few - CASSLAGVAGNTIYF TGTGCCAGCAGCTTAGCAGGAGTGGCAGGAAACACCATATATTTT
TRBJ1-2 TRBV13 few - CASSLGRRGGGYTF TGTGCCAGCAGCTTAGGCCGGCGGGGAGGGGGCTACACCTTC
TRBJ2-7 TRBV5-1 - TRBD1 CASSLEGTAYEQYF TGCGCCAGCAGCTTGGAGGGGACAGCCTACGAGCAGTACTTC
TRBJ1-5 TRBV5-5 many - CASSLWGNQPQHF TGTGCCAGCAGCTTATGGGGTAATCAGCCCCAGCATTTT
TRBJ1-6 TRBV14 - - CASSHGHLSPLHF TGTGCCAGCAGCCATGGACATCTCTCACCCCTCCACTTT
TRBJ1-2 TRBV9 - - CASSSPSQTIYGYTF TGTGCCAGCAGTTCCCCGTCCCAGACTATCTATGGCTACACCTTC
TRBJ2-3 TRBV7-2 few - CASSLDPSWDTQYF TGTGCCAGCAGCCTAGACCCTAGTTGGGATACGCAGTATTTT
TRBJ1-1 TRBV20-1 few TRBD1 CSATGTGNAFF TGCAGCGCTACAGGGACAGGGAATGCTTTCTTT
TRBJ2-1 TRBV12-3/TRBV12-4 many - CASNIDSTYNEQFF TGTGCCAGCAACATCGACAGTACCTACAATGAGCAGTTCTTC
TRBJ1-1 TRBV6-5 few - CASSYQRTGKAFF TGTGCCAGCAGTTACCAGAGGACGGGTAAAGCTTTCTTT
TRBJ1-1 TRBV6-1 - - CASRPSRDRGTEAFF TGTGCCAGCAGACCAAGCAGGGATCGGGGCACTGAAGCTTTCTTT
TRBJ2-2 TRBV20-1 few TRBD2 CSAEKKRGLTGELFF TGCAGTGCTGAAAAGAAGCGGGGGCTTACCGGGGAGCTGTTTTTT
TRBJ2-3 TRBV6-2/TRBV6-3 - TRBD1 CASSSDGRRGSGGFTDTQYF TGTGCCAGCAGTTCCGACGGAAGAAGGGGGTCAGGGGGTTTCACAGATACGCAGTATTTT
TRBJ1-1 TRBV4-2 - - CASSQQIDTREAFF TGTGCCAGCAGCCAACAAATAGACACAAGAGAAGCTTTCTTT
TRBJ2-7 TRBV20-1 few TRBD2 CSARDLRSASGYEQYF TGCAGTGCTAGAGATCTGAGGAGCGCTAGCGGCTACGAGCAGTACTTC
TRBJ1-1 TRBV5-6 - TRBD1 CASSRGAGGVTEAFF TGTGCCAGCAGCAGGGGGGCAGGGGGCGTCACTGAAGCTTTCTTT
TRBJ2-3 TRBV6-1 many TRBD2 CASGASGTTDTQYF TGTGCCAGCGGGGCTAGCGGGACAACAGATACGCAGTATTTT
TRBJ2-1 TRBV14 - - CASSQDYDNEQFF TGTGCCAGCAGCCAAGACTATGATAATGAGCAGTTCTTC
TRBJ2-2 TRBV7-9 - - CASSLDRSGELFF TGTGCCAGCAGCTTAGATCGGTCCGGGGAGCTGTTTTTT
TRBJ2-1 TRBV20-1 - - CSVGGRGYNEQFF TGCAGTGTTGGTGGGAGAGGTTACAATGAGCAGTTCTTC